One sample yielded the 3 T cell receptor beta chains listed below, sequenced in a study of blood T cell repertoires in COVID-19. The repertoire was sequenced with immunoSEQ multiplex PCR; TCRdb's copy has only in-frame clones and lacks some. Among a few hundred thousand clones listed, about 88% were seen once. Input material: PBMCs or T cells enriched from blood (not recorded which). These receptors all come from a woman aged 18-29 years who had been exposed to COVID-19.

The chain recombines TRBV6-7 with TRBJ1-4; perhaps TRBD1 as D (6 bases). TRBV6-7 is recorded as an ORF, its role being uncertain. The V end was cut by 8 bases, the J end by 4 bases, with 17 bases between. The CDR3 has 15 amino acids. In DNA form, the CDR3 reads TGTGCCAGCGCACTAGAACAGGGTTGTAATGAAAAACTGTTTTTT. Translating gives CASALEQGCNEKLFF.

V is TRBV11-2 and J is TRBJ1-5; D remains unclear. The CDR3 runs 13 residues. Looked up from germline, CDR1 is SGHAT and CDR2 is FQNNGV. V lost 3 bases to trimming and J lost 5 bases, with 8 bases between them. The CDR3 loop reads CASSFDIDQPQHF. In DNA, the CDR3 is TGTGCCAGCAGCTTTGACATCGATCAGCCCCAGCATTTT.

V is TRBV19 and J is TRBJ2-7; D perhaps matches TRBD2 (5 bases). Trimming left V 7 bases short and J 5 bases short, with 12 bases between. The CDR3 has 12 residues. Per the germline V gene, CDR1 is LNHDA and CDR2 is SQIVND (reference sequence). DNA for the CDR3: TGTGCCAGTAAGGGTCCGAGGGACGAGCAGTACTTC. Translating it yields CASKGPRDEQYF.